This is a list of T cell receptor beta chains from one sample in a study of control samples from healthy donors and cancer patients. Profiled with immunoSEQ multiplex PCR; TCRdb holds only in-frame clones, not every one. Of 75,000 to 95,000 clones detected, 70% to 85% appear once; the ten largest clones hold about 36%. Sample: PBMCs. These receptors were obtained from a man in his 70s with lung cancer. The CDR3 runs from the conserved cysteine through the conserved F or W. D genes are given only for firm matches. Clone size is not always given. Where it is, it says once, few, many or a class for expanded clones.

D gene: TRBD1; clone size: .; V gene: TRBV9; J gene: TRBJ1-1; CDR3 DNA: TGTGCCAGCAGCGGTGCCACCGGGACAGGGATTCATAGCGGTGAAGCTTTCTTT; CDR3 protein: CASSGATGTGIHSGEAFF
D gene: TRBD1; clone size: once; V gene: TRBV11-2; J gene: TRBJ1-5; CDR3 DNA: TGTGCCAGCAGCGCGGCAGGGGGAGTTCAGCCCCAGCATTTT; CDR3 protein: CASSAAGGVQPQHF
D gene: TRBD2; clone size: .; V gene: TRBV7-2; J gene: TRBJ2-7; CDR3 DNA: TGTGCCAGCAGCTCGGGACTACACTCCTACGAGCAGTACTTC; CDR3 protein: CASSSGLHSYEQYF
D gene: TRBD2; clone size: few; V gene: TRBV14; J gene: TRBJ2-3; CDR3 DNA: TGTGCCAGCAGCCACCATACGGGGGGATTGGGTACGCAGTATTTT; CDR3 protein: CASSHHTGGLGTQYF
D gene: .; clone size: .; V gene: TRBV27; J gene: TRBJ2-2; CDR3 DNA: TGTGCCAGCAGTTTGGTCACCGGGGAGCTGTTTTTT; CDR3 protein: CASSLVTGELFF
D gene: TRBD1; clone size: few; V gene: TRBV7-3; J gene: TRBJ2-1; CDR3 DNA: TGTGCCAGCAGCTTGGGACAGGGCACCTACAATGAGCAGTTCTTC; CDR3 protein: CASSLGQGTYNEQFF
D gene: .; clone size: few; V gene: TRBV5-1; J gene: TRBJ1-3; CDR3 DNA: TGCGCCAGCAGCTTGGCCGGCCAGGGAAACACCATATATTTT; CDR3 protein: CASSLAGQGNTIYF
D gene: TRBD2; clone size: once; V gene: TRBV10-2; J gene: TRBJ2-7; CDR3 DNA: TGCGCCAGCAGGGGCGGGGGGCGCACCTACGAGCAGTACTTC; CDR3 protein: CASRGGGRTYEQYF
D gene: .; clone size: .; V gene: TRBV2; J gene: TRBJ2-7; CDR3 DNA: TGTGCCAGCACGTATTCTCAGAGTACCTACGAGCAGTACTTC; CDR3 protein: CASTYSQSTYEQYF
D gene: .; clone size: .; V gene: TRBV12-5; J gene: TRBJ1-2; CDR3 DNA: TGTGCTAGTGCTCCCGGGCCCTATGGCTACACCTTC; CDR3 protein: CASAPGPYGYTF
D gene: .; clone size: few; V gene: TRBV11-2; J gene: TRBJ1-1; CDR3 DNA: TGTGCCAGCAGCTTAGGGGGTGTTGGGAACACTGAAGCTTTCTTT; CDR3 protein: CASSLGGVGNTEAFF
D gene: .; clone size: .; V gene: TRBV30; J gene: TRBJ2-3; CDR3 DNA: TGTGCCTGGAGTGGGTTAGACTCCTTCACAGATACGCAGTATTTT; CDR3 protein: CAWSGLDSFTDTQYF
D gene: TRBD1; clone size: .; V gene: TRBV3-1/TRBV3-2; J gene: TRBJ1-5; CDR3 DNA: TGTGCCAGCAGCCACGGACAGGGACATCAGCCCCAGCATTTT; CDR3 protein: CASSHGQGHQPQHF
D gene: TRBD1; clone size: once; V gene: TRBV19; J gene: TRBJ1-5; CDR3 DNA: TGTGCCAGTAGTATAACAGGGGGAGAAAATCAGCCCCAGCATTTT; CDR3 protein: CASSITGGENQPQHF
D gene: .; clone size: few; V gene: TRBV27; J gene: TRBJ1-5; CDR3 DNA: TGTGCCAGCAGTTTATACGGGGGACAAAGGAATAGCAATCAGCCCCAGCATTTT; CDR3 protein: CASSLYGGQRNSNQPQHF
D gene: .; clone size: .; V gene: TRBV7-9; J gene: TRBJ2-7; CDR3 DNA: TGTGCCAGTTCCCTCCGGGACGTCTACTCCTACGAGCAGTACTTC; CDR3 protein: CASSLRDVYSYEQYF
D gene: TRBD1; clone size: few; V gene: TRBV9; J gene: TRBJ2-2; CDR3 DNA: TGTGCCAGCAGCGAATCACGGACAGGGCGGGCGCCGACCGGGGAGCTGTTTTTT; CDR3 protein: CASSESRTGRAPTGELFF
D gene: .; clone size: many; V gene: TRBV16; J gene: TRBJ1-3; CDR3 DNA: TGTGCCAGCAGCGGGGTCTCTGGAAACACCATATATTTT; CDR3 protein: CASSGVSGNTIYF
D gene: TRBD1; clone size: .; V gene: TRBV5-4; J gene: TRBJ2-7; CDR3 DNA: TGTGCCAGCAGCGTGACAGGGAGAGAGCAGTACTTC; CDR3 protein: CASSVTGREQYF
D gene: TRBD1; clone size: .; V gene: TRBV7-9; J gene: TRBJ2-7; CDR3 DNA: TGTGCCAGCAGGGACAGGGCCTACGAGCAGTACTTC; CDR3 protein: CASRDRAYEQYF
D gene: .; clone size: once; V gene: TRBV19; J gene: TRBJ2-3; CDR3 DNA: TGTGCCAGTAGTATAGCGGGCTGGAGCACAGATACGCAGTATTTT; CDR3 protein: CASSIAGWSTDTQYF
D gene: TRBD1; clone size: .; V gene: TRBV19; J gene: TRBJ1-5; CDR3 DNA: TGTGCCAGTAGTAAGACAGGGCTAAGCAATCAGCCCCAGCATTTT; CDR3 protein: CASSKTGLSNQPQHF
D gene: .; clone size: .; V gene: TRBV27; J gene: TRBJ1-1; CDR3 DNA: TGTGCCAGCAGTGGCGTATGGACACGGGATTTGAACACTGAAGCTTTCTTT; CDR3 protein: CASSGVWTRDLNTEAFF
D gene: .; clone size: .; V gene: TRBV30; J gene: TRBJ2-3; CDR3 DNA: TGTGCCTGGAGAGAGGCTAGCACAGATACGCAGTATTTT; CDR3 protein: CAWREASTDTQYF